This T cell receptor (beta chain) was sequenced during a study of blood T cell repertoires in COVID-19. Study information: Samples came from the United States, Italy and Spain, spanning acute and convalescent COVID-19. From T cells, B-cell-depleted T cells, or PBMCs came the material, which was cDNA or gDNA.

Trimming stripped 4 bases from V and 6 bases from J, with 18 bases between. The V gene's germline CDR1 is MNHEY and CDR2 SMNVEV (reference sequence). The CDR3 runs to 15 residues. As originally analysed: Amplification with reference gene primers provided the estimates of nucleated cell counts. Clones were sequenced by immunoSEQ multiplex PCR, and TCRdb holds only the in-frame ones, with some missing. The DNA was the basis for D and trimming; V, J and clone size are from that table. The data hold around 100,000 clones, with around 87% observed a single time. The sequenced sample was peripheral blood. The sequence derives from a human donor with acute or convalescent COVID-19. The donor label of this sample is uncertain. The rearrangement links TRBV27 to TRBJ1-1; perhaps TRBD1 as D (6 bases). CDR3 in DNA: TGTGCCAGCAGTTCGGTGGGGGGGCGCGTTTCTGAAGCTTTCTTT. Translation: CASSSVGGRVSEAFF.